Below, 9 T cell receptor beta chains from the same sample are listed, as sequenced in a study of T cells expressing NK-cell markers. From the 5' RACE reads, TCRdb lists one entry per CDR3 protein and no DNA. This sample's table reports roughly 390,000 distinct CDR3 sequences. Sequencing input: blood T cells: a sorted CD56 or NKG2C T cell subset, CD4+ or CD8+ T cells, or bulk PBMC T cells (not recorded which). These TCRs come from a man aged 18-75 years in good health.

The chain joins TRBV15 to TRBJ1-1. The CDR3 is made up of 17 amino acids. Germline CDR1 LNHNV, CDR2 YYDKDF (reference sequence). The CDR3 loop reads CATSRDRVGSGYTEAFF.

The V call is TRBV6-2 or TRBV6-3, the J call TRBJ2-1; TCRdb reports TRBD1, a call that lacks DNA to check it against. The CDR3 loop spans 20 amino acids. Per the germline V gene, CDR1 is MNHEY and CDR2 is SVGEGT. The CDR3: CASSHPGQTVILGGGHEQFF.

The J gene is TRBJ2-5, the V gene TRBV3-1; absent DNA, TCRdb's TRBD2 call cannot be checked. Looked up from germline, CDR1 is LGHDT and CDR2 is YNNKEL (reference sequence). The CDR3 spans 15 residues. The CDR3 here is CASSQEPRALETQYF.

The chain joins TRBV6-1 to TRBJ2-7; TCRdb's D call, TRBD1, is unchecked because there is no DNA. The germline V gene has CDR1 MNHNS and CDR2 SASEGT. The CDR3 covers 13 residues. CDR3 in amino acids: CATRTGASYEQYF.

The chain has TRBV7-6 and TRBJ2-2; TCRdb's D gene call, TRBD1, goes unchecked for lack of DNA. From germline, CDR1 is SGHVS and CDR2 FNYEAQ. The CDR3 runs to 14 residues. The chain's CDR3 is CASSGRSGAGELFF.

The chain is built from TRBV18 and TRBJ2-3; TCRdb lists TRBD1, though no DNA is available to test this call. Germline V gene lookup returns CDR1 KGHSH and CDR2 LQKENI. The CDR3 is made up of 17 amino acids. The CDR3 here is CASSHTPTGYSTDTQYF. Looking up the rest from reference TRBV18 and TRBJ2-3 gives the full variable domain: NAGVMQNPRHLVRRRGQEARLRCSPMKGHSHVYWYRQLPEEGLKFMVYLQKENIIDESGMPKERFSAEFPKEGPSILRIQQVVRGDSAAYFCASSHTPTGYSTDTQYFGPGTRLTVL.

V is TRBV24-1 and J is TRBJ2-3; TCRdb indicates TRBD1, and absent DNA this call remains unverified. The CDR3 totals 15 residues. From germline, CDR1 is KGHDR and CDR2 SFDVKD. The CDR3 is CATSDLGRGTDTQYF.

The CDR3 spells CSAPAGGEKLFF. The V call is TRBV20-1, the J call TRBJ1-4. The CDR3 contains 12 residues. Germline loops: CDR1 DFQATT, CDR2 SNEGSKA (reference sequence).

The rearrangement links TRBV27 to TRBJ1-1. The germline V gene encodes CDR1 MNHEY and CDR2 SMNVEV (reference sequence). The CDR3 has 14 residues. The CDR3 reads CASSLRTGRREAFF.